This entry lists 26 T cell receptor beta chains sequenced from one sample in a study of tumor T cells in aggressive B-cell lymphoma. The table came from immunoSEQ multiplex PCR; TCRdb's copy has only in-frame clones and leaves some out. The sample shows about 7,400 clones, approximately 82% of them seen only once. The sequencing sample was made of tumor tissue. The receptors come from an adult with diffuse large B cell lymphoma.

This CDR3 is CASTPQGVNLYGYTF. CDR3 sequence (DNA): TGTGCCAGCACCCCGCAGGGGGTTAATCTCTATGGCTACACCTTC. This sequence joins TRBV6-1 and TRBJ1-2; 7 bases are a match to TRBD1. This CDR3 comprises 15 residues. V lost 7 bases to trimming and J lost 4 bases; unmatched junction nucleotides: 12. Per germline, CDR1 MNHNS and CDR2 SASEGT.

This clone has a single count. V usage is TRBV6-5 and J usage is TRBJ2-5, with D uncertain. This CDR3 is built from 14 residues. Germline V gene lookup returns CDR1 MNHEY and CDR2 SVGAGI. Trimming took 3 bases from V and 3 from J, leaving 11 bases between them. CDR3 protein: CASSYGWQEETQYF. In nucleotides, the CDR3 is TGTGCCAGCAGTTATGGGTGGCAGGAAGAGACCCAGTACTTC.

Written as DNA, the CDR3 is TGCGCCAGCAGCTTGGAAGAGGGTTACGGATACGAGCAGTACTTC. Amino acid sequence: CASSLEEGYGYEQYF. The chain is built from TRBV5-1 and TRBJ2-5, with a possible D match to TRBD2 (5 bases). The J call may be incorrect, as the DNA end agrees better with TRBJ2-7. Germline V lookup: CDR1 SGHRS, CDR2 YFSETQ. There are 15 residues in the CDR3.

The CDR3 nucleotides are TGTGCCTGGAGGGGGACTAGAGCCGGGGAGCTGTTTTTT. Its translation is CAWRGTRAGELFF. The chain has TRBV30 and TRBJ2-2; 8 bases fit TRBD2. Per germline, CDR1 GTSNPN and CDR2 SVGIG (reference sequence). This CDR3 is built from 13 residues. Trimming took 3 bases from V and 6 from J; bases not matched to a gene: 3.

This clone appeared a single time. For the CDR3, the DNA is TGTGCCAGTAGTGGTTCGAGGGGACAACCGACTATTGGCTACACCTTC. It is translated as CASSGSRGQPTIGYTF. The chain has TRBV19 and TRBJ1-2, with a tentative D call TRBD1 (6 bases). CDR3 length equals 16 residues. V was cut by 5 bases and J by 7 bases, with 23 bases left in between. CDR1 LNHDA and CDR2 SQIVND come from the germline V gene (reference sequence).

This clone was counted once. The J gene is TRBJ2-7, the V gene TRBV29-1; TRBD2 agrees at 13 bases. The CDR3 has 14 residues. V was clipped by 6 bases and J by 1 base; unmatched bases: 3. Germline CDR1 SQVTM, CDR2 ANQGSEA. CDR3 region: CSVRLAGGSYEQYF. As DNA, the CDR3 is TGCAGCGTCCGACTAGCGGGAGGTTCCTACGAGCAGTACTTC.

This clone appeared once. The chain uses TRBV19 and TRBJ2-7; no reliable D call. The V end was cut by 3 bases, the J end by 3 bases, with 9 bases between. CDR1 and CDR2 (germline): LNHDA, SQIVND (reference sequence). CDR3 length equals 13 residues. The CDR3 DNA reads as TGTGCCAGTAGTATTGGCTACTACTACGAGCAGTACTTC. Protein product: CASSIGYYYEQYF.

The V gene is TRBV19, the J gene TRBJ2-5; 13 bases match TRBD2. This CDR3 is built from 15 residues. V shed 5 bases, J shed 11 bases, and the junction held 11 bases outside the gene matches. Germline V lookup: CDR1 LNHDA, CDR2 SQIVND (reference sequence). CDR3 sequence reads: CASSSGLAGVSVQYF. As DNA, the CDR3 is TGTGCCAGTAGTTCTGGACTAGCGGGAGTTAGTGTTCAGTACTTC.

This clone was observed a few times. This chain uses TRBV5-4 with TRBJ1-4; D perhaps matches TRBD1 (5 bases). This CDR3 is 16 amino acids long. The V end lost 4 bases, the J end lost 3 bases, and 16 bases lay between the germline ends. Looked up from germline, CDR1 is SGHNT and CDR2 is YYREEE (reference sequence). In DNA, the CDR3 is TGTGCCAGCAGCAAAGGACAAGACCCGCCTAATGAAAAACTGTTTTTT. Protein product: CASSKGQDPPNEKLFF. The complete variable domain, with remaining parts taken from reference TRBV5-4 and TRBJ1-4, reads ETGVTQSPTHLIKTRGQQVTLRCSSQSGHNTVSWYQQALGQGPQFIFQYYREEENGRGNFPPRFSGLQFPNYSSELNVNALELDDSALYLCASSKGQDPPNEKLFFGSGTQLSVL.

This clone was counted between two and nine times. This chain uses TRBV2 with TRBJ2-3; 11 bases line up with TRBD2. CDR1 and CDR2 (germline): SNHLY, FYNNEI. J was trimmed by 14 bases and V by 5 bases; bases with no gene match: 6. There are 12 residues in the CDR3. The CDR3: CASSTLAGVLYF. In DNA form, the CDR3 reads TGTGCCAGCAGTACACTAGCGGGAGTGTTGTATTTT.

This clone was recorded once. The chain has TRBV7-2 and TRBJ2-2; D gene unclear. The germline CDR1 and CDR2 sequences are SGHTA and FQGNSA. Deletions cut 5 bases from V and 2 bases from J, with 15 bases between. This CDR3 is built from 16 residues. CDR3 sequence reads: CASSPRTERNTGELFF. The CDR3 DNA reads TGTGCCAGCAGCCCTCGCACAGAGAGAAACACCGGGGAGCTGTTTTTT.

The V and J genes are TRBV4-1 and TRBJ2-2, with 7 bases lining up with TRBD1. Per germline, CDR1 MGHRA and CDR2 YSYEKL. The V gene end was trimmed by 6 bases and the J gene end by 2 bases; junction bases not matched to a gene: 15. This CDR3 has 18 residues. This CDR3 is CASRVGGFRDRNTGELFF. The CDR3 DNA reads TGCGCCAGCAGGGTCGGCGGATTCCGGGACAGAAACACCGGGGAGCTGTTTTTT.

As for this clone: A junction end diverges from the germline sequence, so it may reflect a read error. The chain links TRBV11-2 to TRBJ2-2; no clear D gene. From germline, CDR1 is SGHAT and CDR2 FQNNGV. There are 13 residues in the CDR3. The CDR3 DNA reads as TGTGCTAGCAGCCCGACCTGGAGCGGGGAGCTGTTTTTT. It specifies CASSPTWSGELFF.

The chain uses TRBV4-1 and TRBJ1-2; D is unresolved. Germline values: CDR1 MGHRA, CDR2 YSYEKL. Trimming removed 0 bases at V and 4 bases at J, with 15 bases between. The length of the CDR3 is 16 residues. The CDR3 sequence is CASSQDLGRWFYGYTF. DNA of the CDR3: TGCGCCAGCAGCCAAGATTTGGGCAGGTGGTTCTATGGCTACACCTTC.

The V call is TRBV9, the J call TRBJ2-5, with 10 bases that match TRBD2. Germline V gives CDR1 SGDLS, CDR2 YYNGEE. There are 16 residues in the CDR3. Losses at the gene ends were 1 base for V and 1 base for J; bases not matched to a gene: 4. In nucleotides, the CDR3 is TGTGCCAGCAGCGTACACAGCGGGAGGGCCCAAGAGACCCAGTACTTC. Protein product: CASSVHSGRAQETQYF.

This clone was seen a single time. The V gene is TRBV19, the J gene TRBJ1-2; 7 bases align to TRBD1. V gave up 4 bases and J gave up 4 bases; unmatched junction bases: 9. Germline V gene sequence: CDR1 LNHDA, CDR2 SQIVND (reference sequence). CDR3 length: 15 residues. The CDR3 nucleotides are TGTGCCAGTAGTACGAGCCGGGACAGTAGCTATGGCTACACCTTC. It yields the protein CASSTSRDSSYGYTF.

This clone was found once. A junction end diverges from the germline sequence, so it may reflect a read error. The V and J genes are TRBV11-3 and TRBJ1-4; D remains ambiguous. The CDR3 is 13 amino acids. CDR1 and CDR2 from the germline V gene are SGHNT and YENEEA. In nucleotides, the CDR3 is TGTGCCAACAGCGAAACCCCCGGTGAAAAACTGTTTTTT. Translating it yields CANSETPGEKLFF. The variable domain in full, with the rest retrieved from reference TRBV11-3 and TRBJ1-4, is EAGVVQSPRYKIIEKKQPVAFWCNPISGHNTLYWYLQNLGQGPELLIRYENEEAVDDSQLPKDRFSAERLKGVDSTLKIQPAELGDSAVYLCANSETPGEKLFFGSGTQLSVL.

The gene calls are TRBV10-1 and TRBJ1-2; no clear D gene. Germline V CDR1 and CDR2: WNHNN, SYGVQD (reference sequence). This CDR3 has 14 residues. Trimming left V 6 bases short and J 0 bases short, with 11 bases between. CDR3 sequence: CASSPKPSNYGYTF. In DNA, the CDR3 is TGCGCCAGCAGCCCCAAGCCCTCTAACTATGGCTACACCTTC.

This rearrangement joins TRBV11-3 to TRBJ2-1; maybe TRBD1 (7 bases). The length of the CDR3 is 16 residues. V gave up 1 base and J gave up 8 bases, with 18 bases separating them. The germline CDR1 and CDR2 sequences are SGHNT and YENEEA. CDR3 residues: CASSLGQGPGEDEQFF. The CDR3 nucleotides are TGTGCCAGCAGCTTAGGACAGGGTCCGGGGGAGGATGAGCAGTTCTTC.

V gene TRBV28 combines with J gene TRBJ1-2, with D possibly being TRBD1 (5 bases). The germline V and J ends were trimmed by 6 bases and 5 bases, with 13 bases remaining between them. This CDR3 has 13 residues. The germline gives CDR1 MDHEN, CDR2 SYDVKM. The CDR3 sequence: CASRGGDYYGYTF. The CDR3 DNA reads as TGTGCCAGCAGGGGGGGGGACTATTATGGCTACACCTTC.

The J gene is TRBJ1-1, the V gene TRBV7-9; 12 bases map to TRBD1. Germline CDR1 and CDR2: SEHNR and FQNEAQ (reference sequence). The CDR3 spans 19 residues. After removal of 2 bases from V and 1 base from J, the junction contained 11 bases not matched to a gene. CDR3 coding DNA: TGTGCCAGCAGCTTACCCAGACCGGGACAGGGGGCTCGGAACACTGAAGCTTTCTTT. Its translation: CASSLPRPGQGARNTEAFF.

The chain joins TRBV2 to TRBJ1-5, with D possibly matching TRBD1 (5 bases). The CDR3 has 13 amino acids. Germline lookup yields CDR1 SNHLY and CDR2 FYNNEI. Trimming left V 3 bases short and J 5 bases short, with 8 bases between. The CDR3 here is CASSDRAHQPQHF. The CDR3, as DNA: TGTGCCAGCAGTGACAGGGCGCATCAGCCCCAGCATTTT.

This clone occurred once. The gene calls are TRBV30 and TRBJ1-2; D not resolved. Trimming removed 2 bases at V and 3 bases at J, with 7 bases between. CDR1 GTSNPN and CDR2 SVGIG come from the germline V gene (reference sequence). The length of the CDR3 is 12 residues. This CDR3 reads CAWSSGDYGYTF. CDR3 nucleotide sequence: TGTGCCTGGAGTTCCGGGGACTATGGCTACACCTTC. Looking up the rest from reference TRBV30 and TRBJ1-2 gives the full variable domain: SQTIHQWPATLVQPVGSPLSLECTVEGTSNPNLYWYRQAAGRGLQLLFYSVGIGQISSEVPQNLSASRPQDRQFILSSKKLLLSDSGFYLCAWSSGDYGYTFGSGTRLTVV.

The gene calls are TRBV2 and TRBJ1-1, with TRBD1 matching over 9 bases. The trim removed 7 bases at V and 7 bases at J, leaving 7 bases unmatched. This CDR3 comprises 13 residues. Germline V gives CDR1 SNHLY, CDR2 FYNNEI. CDR3 sequence (DNA): TGTGCCAGCAATACAGGGGGCGCAAATGAAGCTTTCTTT. This encodes CASNTGGANEAFF.

V and J are TRBV7-2 and TRBJ1-2; 7 nucleotides agree with TRBD1. The ends lost 3 bases at V and 6 bases at J; junction bases unmatched: 22. CDR3 length: 19 residues. Per the germline V gene, CDR1 is SGHTA and CDR2 is FQGNSA. DNA for the CDR3: TGTGCCAGCAGCTTTTTCGGGCGAACATATGGGACAGATGAAGATGGCTACACCTTC. Protein product: CASSFFGRTYGTDEDGYTF.

This rearrangement joins TRBV9 to TRBJ2-1, with 7 bases lining up with TRBD2. Germline CDR1 reads SGDLS; CDR2 reads YYNGEE. CDR3 length: 13 amino acids. Germline trimming cut 7 bases from V and 2 bases from J; bases unmatched to any gene: 3. In DNA, the CDR3 is TGTGCCAGCGGAAGCGGGACCTACAATGAGCAGTTCTTC. Its protein is CASGSGTYNEQFF.